The 21 T cell receptor beta chains in this list originate from one sample, sequenced in a study of cytomegalovirus exposure and HLA in healthy donors. 13 Jbeta primers and 60 Vbeta primers were used for the PCR. The repertoire was sequenced with immunoSEQ multiplex PCR; TCRdb's copy has only in-frame clones and lacks some. The table includes nearly 200,000 clones, roughly 80% detected once. Sequencing used PBMCs. These receptors were collected from a woman in her 30s in good health and CMV-seropositive.

This chain links TRBV5-1 with TRBJ2-3; weak D call: TRBD2 (6 bases). Germline CDR1 reads SGHRS; CDR2 reads YFSETQ. The germline V and J ends were trimmed by 6 bases and 1 base, with 18 bases remaining between them. The CDR3 length is 16 residues. As DNA, the CDR3 is TGCGCCAGCAACGCGGGAACCATCGTCGGCACAGATACGCAGTATTTT. Protein sequence: CASNAGTIVGTDTQYF.

This clone has only a few counts. The genes are TRBV19 and TRBJ2-2, with D perhaps matching TRBD2 (5 bases). There are 12 residues in the CDR3. V dropped 7 bases and J dropped 7 bases, with 10 bases sitting between them. Germline CDR1 reads LNHDA; CDR2 reads SQIVND (reference sequence). In nucleotides, the CDR3 is TGTGCCAGTAAATTTCGGGGCGGGGAGCTGTTTTTT. Its translation is CASKFRGGELFF.

The chain uses TRBV6-1 and TRBJ1-1; TRBD1 matches 8 bases. V lost 2 bases, J lost 3 bases, and 8 bases stayed unmatched. The germline gives CDR1 MNHNS, CDR2 SASEGT. This CDR3 spans 16 amino acids. The CDR3 protein is CASSEQGANLDTEAFF. The DNA of the CDR3 is TGTGCCAGCAGTGAACAGGGGGCTAATTTGGACACTGAAGCTTTCTTT.

This clone occurred once. This chain links TRBV7-3 with TRBJ2-2; 11 bases match TRBD2. The CDR3 extends over 16 amino acids. Per germline, CDR1 SGHTA and CDR2 FQGTGA. Trimming took 3 bases from V and 7 from J; bases not matched to a gene: 7. CDR3 in amino acids: CASSFGTSGGVGELFF. The CDR3 DNA is TGTGCCAGCAGCTTTGGAACTAGCGGGGGAGTCGGGGAGCTGTTTTTT.

The chain couples TRBV5-1 to TRBJ2-3; 8 bases are a match to TRBD2. Germline trimming cut 2 bases from V and 7 bases from J; bases unmatched to any gene: 15. Germline V gives CDR1 SGHRS, CDR2 YFSETQ. The CDR3 is 17 residues long. In nucleotides, the CDR3 is TGCGCCAGCAGCTTAGAACCGGGGGGGCCGTCTTTAAATACGCAGTATTTT. This sequence encodes CASSLEPGGPSLNTQYF.

V is TRBV7-3 and J is TRBJ2-1, with 8 bases that match TRBD2. The CDR3 has 15 residues. With 2 bases clipped from V and 4 bases from J, the junction kept 4 bases outside the gene matches. Germline V gene data show CDR1 as SGHTA and CDR2 as FQGTGA. The CDR3 spells CASSLAGGLYNEQFF. The DNA for the CDR3 is TGTGCCAGCAGCTTAGCGGGAGGTTTATACAATGAGCAGTTCTTC.

The rearrangement uses TRBV10-3 and TRBJ2-5, with TRBD2 matching over 12 bases. The J call may be incorrect, as the DNA end agrees better with TRBJ2-7. Per germline, CDR1 ENHRY and CDR2 SYGVKD. The CDR3 totals 13 residues. The CDR3 is CAISGTSGYEQYF. The CDR3 coding sequence is TGTGCCATCTCGGGGACTAGCGGGTACGAGCAGTACTTC.

V usage is TRBV29-1 and J usage is TRBJ1-5, with D tentatively TRBD1 (5 bases). The length of the CDR3 is 13 residues. V was trimmed by 6 bases and J by 4 bases, leaving 13 bases between them. Germline loops: CDR1 SQVTM, CDR2 ANQGSEA. Here the CDR3 DNA reads TGCAGCGTCCAACTGCCAGGGAATCAGCCCCAGCATTTT. It yields the protein CSVQLPGNQPQHF.

Only one count was recorded for this clone. V and J are TRBV9 and TRBJ2-5, with 9 bases fitting TRBD2. Germline V lookup: CDR1 SGDLS, CDR2 YYNGEE. J was trimmed by 1 base and V by 3 bases; bases with no gene match: 4. This CDR3 contains 15 residues. CDR3 sequence: CASSALTSGQETQYF. Here the CDR3 DNA reads TGTGCCAGCAGCGCCTTGACTAGCGGCCAAGAGACCCAGTACTTC.

V usage is TRBV7-8 and J usage is TRBJ1-1; unclear D gene. In germline, CDR1 is SGHVS, CDR2 FQNEAQ. Trimming took off 3 bases at V and 5 bases at J, with 10 bases between the two ends. The CDR3 runs 13 residues. The CDR3 loop is CASSFEESTEAFF. The DNA for the CDR3 is TGTGCCAGCAGCTTCGAGGAGTCAACTGAAGCTTTCTTT.

This clone has more than one count but fewer than ten. The chain is built from TRBV6-5 and TRBJ2-1; TRBD1 matches 11 bases. The CDR3 length is 12 residues. Trimming removed 5 bases from V and 9 bases from J; junction bases left unmatched: 0. Looked up from germline, CDR1 is MNHEY and CDR2 is SVGAGI. The DNA for the CDR3 is TGTGCCAGCAGTGGGACAGGGGGTGAGCAGTTCTTC. It translates to CASSGTGGEQFF.

The chain carries TRBV11-3 and TRBJ2-2; D remains ambiguous. The germline V and J ends were trimmed by 6 bases and 3 bases, with 20 bases remaining between them. The CDR3 length is 17 residues. Germline-derived CDR1 and CDR2 are SGHNT and YENEEA. The CDR3 sequence: CASRPPGTHRDTGELFF. CDR3 bases: TGTGCCAGCAGACCCCCGGGTACCCATCGGGACACCGGGGAGCTGTTTTTT.

In DNA form, the CDR3 reads TGTGCCAGCAGCTTAGTTCAGGGACTAGCGGGAGGGGAAGAGACCCAGTACTTC. It translates to CASSLVQGLAGGEETQYF. This chain connects TRBV7-2 to TRBJ2-5; 16 nucleotides line up with TRBD2. The V segment lost 1 base and the J segment 3 bases; nucleotides outside the gene matches: 5. The CDR3 runs 18 residues. The germline gives CDR1 SGHTA, CDR2 FQGNSA.

V usage is TRBV4-1 and J usage is TRBJ2-7, with TRBD2 as a possible D gene (5 bases). Trimming shortened V by 3 bases and J by 2 bases, and 20 bases separated the two germline ends. CDR3 length: 17 residues. Germline CDR1 and CDR2: MGHRA and YSYEKL. The CDR3 reads CASSQGLSGTKPYEQYF. Written as DNA, the CDR3 is TGCGCCAGCAGCCAGGGCCTGAGCGGTACCAAACCCTACGAGCAGTACTTC.

The chain couples TRBV5-1 to TRBJ1-4; TRBD1 might be the D (6 bases). The CDR3 extends over 15 amino acids. The V gene lost 6 bases and the J gene lost 0 bases, with 12 bases spanning the gap. Germline CDR1 reads SGHRS; CDR2 reads YFSETQ. The chain's CDR3 is CASKDRGSTNEKLFF. CDR3 in DNA: TGCGCCAGCAAGGACAGAGGCTCAACTAATGAAAAACTGTTTTTT. Combining the CDR3 with reference TRBV5-1 and TRBJ1-4 gives the whole variable domain KAGVTQTPRYLIKTRGQQVTLSCSPISGHRSVSWYQQTPGQGLQFLFEYFSETQRNKGNFPGRFSGRQFSNSRSEMNVSTLELGDSALYLCASKDRGSTNEKLFFGSGTQLSVL.

V usage is TRBV10-3 and J usage is TRBJ2-1; 7 positions match TRBD2. J was trimmed by 4 bases and V by 8 bases; bases with no gene match: 5. Germline CDR1 reads ENHRY; CDR2 reads SYGVKD. This CDR3 has 13 amino acids. The CDR3 here is CAILADRYNEQFF. In DNA form, the CDR3 reads TGTGCCATCCTAGCGGACCGATACAATGAGCAGTTCTTC.

The chain recombines TRBV15 with TRBJ2-2; maybe TRBD2 (6 bases). Per germline, CDR1 LNHNV and CDR2 YYDKDF (reference sequence). The V end was cut by 3 bases, the J end by 4 bases, with 12 bases between. The CDR3 runs 15 residues. For the CDR3, the DNA is TGTGCCACCAGCAGGTCTCGGGGAGGCACCGGGGAGCTGTTTTTT. Translation gives CATSRSRGGTGELFF.

The chain links TRBV4-1 to TRBJ1-4; D uncertain. This CDR3 spans 11 amino acids. Trimming pared 8 bases from V and 11 bases from J, leaving 12 bases between. Germline values: CDR1 MGHRA, CDR2 YSYEKL. CDR3 sequence: CASAPGKKLFF. The CDR3 DNA sequence: TGCGCCAGCGCCCCGGGGAAGAAACTGTTTTTT.

CDR3 nucleotides: TGCAGCGTTGAAGTGACGGGGAATGAAAAACTGTTTTTT. This codes for CSVEVTGNEKLFF. The chain uses TRBV29-1 and TRBJ1-4; no definite D call. V was clipped by 1 base and J by 5 bases, with 8 bases between them. From germline, CDR1 is SQVTM and CDR2 ANQGSEA. This CDR3 region has 13 residues.

The chain recombines TRBV9 with TRBJ1-2; 12 bases are a match to TRBD1. Germline V CDR1 and CDR2: SGDLS, YYNGEE. V shed 3 bases, J shed 8 bases, and the junction held 5 bases outside the gene matches. The CDR3 is 14 residues long. CDR3 sequence (DNA): TGTGCCAGCAGCGGGGACAGGGGGCAAGGGGGCTACACCTTC. Protein sequence: CASSGDRGQGGYTF.

In nucleotides, the CDR3 is TGTGCCTGGACCCTACTAGCGGGGGGTAGCAATGAGCAGTTCTTC. Protein sequence: CAWTLLAGGSNEQFF. V is TRBV30 and J is TRBJ2-1, with 12 nucleotides matching TRBD2. The CDR3 totals 15 residues. V shed 4 bases and J 6 bases; nucleotides not matched to a gene: 7. The germline CDR1 and CDR2 sequences are GTSNPN and SVGIG (reference sequence).